This T cell receptor (beta chain) derives from a study of PD-1 blockade in mismatch repair-deficient tumors. Sequencing used immunoSEQ multiplex PCR; TCRdb keeps in-frame clones, though not all of them. The table includes 120,000 or so clones, about nine tenths detected once. Between the trimmed V and J ends, which lost 3 bases and 0 bases, there was a span of 9 bases. Per the germline V gene, CDR1 is LNHDA and CDR2 is SQIVND (reference sequence). This CDR3 is 15 amino acids long. Mismatch repair deficiency was confirmed in all patients, by PCR or immunohistochemistry. A few pembrolizumab responders had their TCRs sequenced.

The sequence was collected from an adult with mismatch repair-deficient cancer. The chain links TRBV19 to TRBJ2-1; no clear D. Sequencing used peripheral blood, obtained approximately 73 weeks after starting pembrolizumab. Here the CDR3 reads CASSISRSSYNEQFF. As DNA, the CDR3 is TGTGCCAGTAGTATCTCTCGGAGCTCCTACAATGAGCAGTTCTTC.